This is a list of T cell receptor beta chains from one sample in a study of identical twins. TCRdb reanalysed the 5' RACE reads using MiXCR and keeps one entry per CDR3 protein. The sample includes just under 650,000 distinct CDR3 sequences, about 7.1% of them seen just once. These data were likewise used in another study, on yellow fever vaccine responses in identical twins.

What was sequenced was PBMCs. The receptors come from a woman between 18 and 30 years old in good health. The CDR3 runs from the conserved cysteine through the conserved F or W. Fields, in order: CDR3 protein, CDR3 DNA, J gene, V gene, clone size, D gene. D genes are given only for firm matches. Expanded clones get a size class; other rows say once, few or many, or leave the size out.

CDR3: CASSNAGQGIDTQYF
DNA: TGCGCCAGCAGCAACGCGGGACAGGGGATAGATACGCAGTATTTT
J: TRBJ2-3
V: TRBV5-1
size: many
D: TRBD1

CDR3: CASSPMKRVLALGGNEQFF
DNA: TGTGCCAGCAGCCCCATGAAGAGGGTACTAGCGCTGGGGGGGAATGAGCAGTTCTTC
J: TRBJ2-1
V: TRBV11-1
size: -
D: TRBD2

CDR3: CSIRDSADTQYF
DNA: TGCAGCATTCGGGACTCCGCGGATACGCAGTATTTT
J: TRBJ2-3
V: TRBV29-1
size: -
D: -

CDR3: CASSTIAGSTDTQYF
DNA: TGTGCCAGCAGCACCATAGCGGGAAGCACAGATACGCAGTATTTT
J: TRBJ2-3
V: TRBV5-5
size: few
D: TRBD2

CDR3: CASSRDVDF
DNA: TGTGCCAGCAGTCGGGACGTAGACTTC
J: TRBJ2-1
V: TRBV12-3/TRBV12-4
size: -
D: -

CDR3: CATKRGGYGDIQYF
DNA: TGTGCCACTAAAAGAGGGGGATACGGGGACATTCAGTACTTC
J: TRBJ2-4
V: TRBV12-3/TRBV12-4
size: many
D: -

CDR3: CASSAPSSGRETQYF
DNA: TGTGCCAGCAGCGCCCCCTCCAGCGGGAGGGAGACCCAGTACTTC
J: TRBJ2-5
V: TRBV28
size: few
D: TRBD2

CDR3: CASSKQGAQGNTIYF
DNA: TGTGCCAGCAGTAAACAGGGGGCGCAAGGAAACACCATATATTTT
J: TRBJ1-3
V: TRBV12-3/TRBV12-4
size: -
D: TRBD1

CDR3: CATSRDRIANTEAFF
DNA: TGTGCCACCAGCAGAGATCGTATAGCGAACACTGAAGCTTTCTTT
J: TRBJ1-1
V: TRBV15
size: -
D: -

CDR3: CSAMDGTANQPQHF
DNA: TGCAGTGCGATGGACGGGACAGCAAATCAGCCCCAGCATTTT
J: TRBJ1-5
V: TRBV20-1
size: few
D: TRBD1

CDR3: CASGSPGTTPRYEQFF
DNA: TGTGCCAGCGGCTCGCCCGGGACTACCCCGCGGTATGAGCAGTTCTTC
J: TRBJ2-1
V: TRBV12-3/TRBV12-4
size: -
D: TRBD2

CDR3: CASSSTGSFYNEQFF
DNA: TGTGCCAGCAGTTCGACAGGGTCGTTTTACAATGAGCAGTTCTTC
J: TRBJ2-1
V: TRBV6-5
size: few
D: TRBD1

CDR3: CASSFPPMAGLNEQFF
DNA: TGTGCCAGCAGTTTCCCCCCGATGGCAGGGCTTAATGAGCAGTTCTTC
J: TRBJ2-1
V: TRBV7-9
size: few
D: -

CDR3: CASTSGYSNQPQHF
DNA: TGTGCCAGCACCTCAGGCTATAGCAATCAGCCCCAGCATTTT
J: TRBJ1-5
V: TRBV28
size: few
D: -

CDR3: CASSSQGSTEAFF
DNA: TGCGCCAGCAGCTCACAGGGAAGCACTGAAGCTTTCTTT
J: TRBJ1-1
V: TRBV5-1
size: few
D: -

CDR3: CASSYSLSGEETQYF
DNA: TGTGCCAGCAGTTACTCGCTGTCAGGAGAAGAGACCCAGTACTTC
J: TRBJ2-5
V: TRBV6-5
size: many
D: -

CDR3: CASSTTGGGDTQYF
DNA: TGTGCCAGCAGCACGACTGGGGGGGGAGATACGCAGTATTTT
J: TRBJ2-3
V: TRBV7-3
size: -
D: TRBD2

CDR3: CASSFGGELFF
DNA: TGTGCCAGCAGTTTCGGCGGGGAGCTGTTTTTT
J: TRBJ2-2
V: TRBV12-3/TRBV12-4
size: many
D: -

CDR3: CASSLRADTSFSRTDTQYF
DNA: TGTGCCAGCAGCTTGAGGGCGGATACTAGCTTCTCGCGCACAGATACGCAGTATTTT
J: TRBJ2-3
V: TRBV5-6
size: many
D: -

CDR3: CASRLPGSNTGELFF
DNA: TGTGCCAGCAGATTGCCGGGGTCCAACACCGGGGAGCTGTTTTTT
J: TRBJ2-2
V: TRBV3-1
size: few
D: -

CDR3: CATSDLGADTDTQYF
DNA: TGTGCCACCAGTGATTTGGGGGCGGACACAGATACGCAGTATTTT
J: TRBJ2-3
V: TRBV24-1
size: many
D: -

CDR3: CASSLQPTGELFF
DNA: TGTGCCAGCAGTCTCCAACCCACCGGGGAGCTGTTTTTT
J: TRBJ2-2
V: TRBV28
size: many
D: -

CDR3: CSARETGEGVAFF
DNA: TGCAGTGCTAGAGAGACCGGGGAAGGGGTAGCTTTCTTT
J: TRBJ1-1
V: TRBV20-1
size: many
D: -

CDR3: CASSEPREVYNEQFF
DNA: TGTGCCAGCAGTGAACCCCGGGAGGTATACAATGAGCAGTTCTTC
J: TRBJ2-1
V: TRBV6-1
size: -
D: TRBD2

CDR3: CASSLGFTTNNEQFF
DNA: TGTGCCAGCAGCTTGGGATTTACTACGAACAATGAGCAGTTCTTC
J: TRBJ2-1
V: TRBV7-6
size: -
D: -

CDR3: CASSEGRPWRVVNSPLHF
DNA: TGTGCCAGCAGTGAGGGACGCCCCTGGAGGGTGGTTAATTCACCCCTCCACTTT
J: TRBJ1-6
V: TRBV2
size: few
D: -

CDR3: CATSRGLAGGTIYNEQFF
DNA: TGTGCCACCAGCAGAGGGCTAGCGGGAGGCACCATCTACAATGAGCAGTTCTTC
J: TRBJ2-1
V: TRBV15
size: -
D: TRBD2

CDR3: CASRLSGQWNGYTF
DNA: TGTGCCAGCAGACTCTCCGGACAGTGGAATGGCTACACCTTC
J: TRBJ1-2
V: TRBV28
size: -
D: -

CDR3: CASRKAAGPPAETQYF
DNA: TGTGCCAGCAGAAAGGCCGCGGGGCCCCCGGCGGAGACCCAGTACTTC
J: TRBJ2-5
V: TRBV7-8
size: once
D: -

CDR3: CASSLTGIYDEQYF
DNA: TGTGCCAGCAGTTTGACAGGGATATACGACGAGCAGTACTTC
J: TRBJ2-7
V: TRBV12-3/TRBV12-4
size: few
D: TRBD1

CDR3: CASSLTGGNQPQHF
DNA: TGCGCCAGCAGCTTGACAGGGGGTAATCAGCCCCAGCATTTT
J: TRBJ1-5
V: TRBV5-1
size: many
D: TRBD1

CDR3: CSAMKTGSDTQYF
DNA: TGCAGTGCTATGAAGACAGGTTCAGATACGCAGTATTTT
J: TRBJ2-3
V: TRBV20-1
size: few
D: -

CDR3: CASSFRQTFTEAFF
DNA: TGTGCCAGCAGCTTTCGACAGACCTTCACTGAAGCTTTCTTT
J: TRBJ1-1
V: TRBV7-2
size: few
D: -

CDR3: CATSREAGFLGSPLHF
DNA: TGTGCCACCAGCAGAGAGGCAGGCTTCCTCGGTTCACCCCTCCACTTT
J: TRBJ1-6
V: TRBV15
size: -
D: -

CDR3: CASSPGTNYGYTF
DNA: TGTGCCAGCAGTCCCGGGACTAACTATGGCTACACCTTC
J: TRBJ1-2
V: TRBV6-1
size: many
D: -

CDR3: CASSHSGTGAYSNQPQHF
DNA: TGTGCCAGCAGCCACTCAGGGACAGGGGCATATAGCAATCAGCCCCAGCATTTT
J: TRBJ1-5
V: TRBV4-2
size: many
D: TRBD1

CDR3: CASSPVVGLLTDTQYF
DNA: TGTGCCAGCAGCCCCGTAGTGGGACTACTCACAGATACGCAGTATTTT
J: TRBJ2-3
V: TRBV3-1
size: many
D: TRBD2

CDR3: CSVEPGSYGYTF
DNA: TGCAGCGTTGAACCGGGTTCCTATGGCTACACCTTC
J: TRBJ1-2
V: TRBV29-1
size: -
D: -

CDR3: CASSLWGSENTEAFF
DNA: TGTGCCAGCAGTTTATGGGGGTCCGAGAACACTGAAGCTTTCTTT
J: TRBJ1-1
V: TRBV28
size: few
D: -

CDR3: CATSGATPTEQYF
DNA: TGTGCCACCTCGGGGGCCACACCCACGGAGCAGTACTTC
J: TRBJ2-7
V: TRBV10-3
size: -
D: -